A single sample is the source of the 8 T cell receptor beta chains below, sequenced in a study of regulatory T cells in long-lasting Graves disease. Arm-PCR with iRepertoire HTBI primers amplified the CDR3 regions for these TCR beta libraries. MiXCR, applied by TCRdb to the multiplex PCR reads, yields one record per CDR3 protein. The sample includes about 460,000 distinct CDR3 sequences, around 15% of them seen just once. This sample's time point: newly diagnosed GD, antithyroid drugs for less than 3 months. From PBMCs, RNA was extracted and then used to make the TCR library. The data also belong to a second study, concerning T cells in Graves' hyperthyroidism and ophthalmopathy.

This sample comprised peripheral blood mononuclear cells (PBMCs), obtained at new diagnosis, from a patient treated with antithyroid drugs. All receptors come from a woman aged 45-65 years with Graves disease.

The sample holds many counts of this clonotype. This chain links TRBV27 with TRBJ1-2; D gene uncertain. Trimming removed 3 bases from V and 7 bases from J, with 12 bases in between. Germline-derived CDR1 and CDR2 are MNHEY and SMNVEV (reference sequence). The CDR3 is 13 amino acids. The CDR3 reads CASSFGPEGGYTF. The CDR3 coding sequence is TGTGCCAGCAGTTTTGGACCCGAGGGTGGCTACACCTTC.

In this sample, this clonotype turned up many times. CDR3 sequence reads: CASSSTDRETQYF. The CDR3 nucleotides are TGTGCCAGCAGTTCCACCGACAGAGAGACCCAGTACTTC. The chain links TRBV27 to TRBJ2-5; TRBD1 might be the D (5 bases). Trimming removed 4 bases from V and 4 bases from J, with 10 bases in between. This CDR3 has 13 residues. CDR1 MNHEY and CDR2 SMNVEV come from the germline V gene (reference sequence).

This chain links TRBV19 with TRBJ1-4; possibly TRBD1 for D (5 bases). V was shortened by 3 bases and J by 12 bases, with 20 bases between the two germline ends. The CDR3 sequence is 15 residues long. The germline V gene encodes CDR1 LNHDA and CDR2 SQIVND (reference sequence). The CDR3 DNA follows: TGTGCCAGTAGTATCTTCATGGCAGGTCGGGGCGAACTGTTTTTT. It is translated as CASSIFMAGRGELFF.

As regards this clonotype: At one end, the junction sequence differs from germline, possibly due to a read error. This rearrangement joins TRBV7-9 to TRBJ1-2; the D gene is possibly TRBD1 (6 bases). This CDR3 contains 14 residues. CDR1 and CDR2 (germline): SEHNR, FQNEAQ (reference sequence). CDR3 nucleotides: TGTGCCAGCAGCATTAGTGGACAGACGTATGGCTACAGCTTC. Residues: CASSISGQTYGYSF.

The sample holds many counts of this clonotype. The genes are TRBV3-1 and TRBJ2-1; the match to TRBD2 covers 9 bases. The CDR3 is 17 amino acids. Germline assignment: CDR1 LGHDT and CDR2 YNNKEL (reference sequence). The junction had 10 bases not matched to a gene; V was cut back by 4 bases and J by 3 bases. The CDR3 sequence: CASSPGTSSPIYNEQFF. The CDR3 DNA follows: TGTGCCAGCAGCCCCGGGACTAGCAGCCCGATCTACAATGAGCAGTTCTTC.

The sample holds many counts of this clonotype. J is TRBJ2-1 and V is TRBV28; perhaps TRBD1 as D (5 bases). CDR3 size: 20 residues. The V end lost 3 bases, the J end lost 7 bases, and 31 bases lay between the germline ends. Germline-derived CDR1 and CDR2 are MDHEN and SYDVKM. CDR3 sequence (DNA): TGTGCCAGCAGTTTTTGGGATCTAGTTTTTCCAGGGTCTATCGGGAATGAGCAGTTCTTC. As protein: CASSFWDLVFPGSIGNEQFF.

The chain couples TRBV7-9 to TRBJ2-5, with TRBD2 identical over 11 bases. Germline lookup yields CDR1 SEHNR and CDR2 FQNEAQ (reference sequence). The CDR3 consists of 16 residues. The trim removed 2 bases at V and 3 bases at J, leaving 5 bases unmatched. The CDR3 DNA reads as TGTGCCAGCAGCTTACCCTTAGCGGGAGGGGAAGAGACCCAGTACTTC. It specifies CASSLPLAGGEETQYF.

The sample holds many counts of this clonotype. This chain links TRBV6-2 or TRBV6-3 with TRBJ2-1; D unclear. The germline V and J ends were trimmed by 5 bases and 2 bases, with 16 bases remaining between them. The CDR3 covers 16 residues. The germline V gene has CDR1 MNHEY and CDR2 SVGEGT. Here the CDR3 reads CASSGNTPRPYNEQFF. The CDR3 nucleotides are TGTGCCAGCAGTGGAAACACACCGCGACCCTACAATGAGCAGTTCTTC.